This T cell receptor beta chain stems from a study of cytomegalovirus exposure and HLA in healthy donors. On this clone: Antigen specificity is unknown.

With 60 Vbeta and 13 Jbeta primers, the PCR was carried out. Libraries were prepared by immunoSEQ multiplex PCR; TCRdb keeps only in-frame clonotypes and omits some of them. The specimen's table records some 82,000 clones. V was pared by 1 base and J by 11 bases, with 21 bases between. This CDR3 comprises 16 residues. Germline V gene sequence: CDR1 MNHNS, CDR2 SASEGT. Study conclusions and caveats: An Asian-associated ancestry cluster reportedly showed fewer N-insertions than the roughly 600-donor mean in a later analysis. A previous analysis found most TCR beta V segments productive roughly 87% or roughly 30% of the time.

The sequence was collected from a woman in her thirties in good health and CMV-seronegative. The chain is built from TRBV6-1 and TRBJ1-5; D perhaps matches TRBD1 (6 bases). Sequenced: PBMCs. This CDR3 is CASSEGVGPPGESQHF. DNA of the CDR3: TGTGCCAGCAGTGAAGGAGTGGGTCCTCCAGGGGAGTCCCAGCATTTT.